The 19 T cell receptor beta chains presented below share a single source sample, sequenced in a study of CD8 T cells in ankylosing spondylitis. TCRdb independently ran MiXCR on the 5' RACE reads; one entry per CDR3 protein. The sample has about 340,000 distinct CDR3 sequences, about 14% seen once. What was sequenced was blood, either unsorted or a sorted T cell fraction (not recorded which). Every receptor here comes from a male donor with ankylosing spondylitis or in good health (not recorded which).

This clonotype was detected many times. The V gene is TRBV5-1, the J gene TRBJ2-1, with 12 positions matching TRBD2. V was pared by 0 bases and J by 7 bases, with 2 bases of the junction left unmatched. Germline CDR1 is SGHRS and CDR2 is YFSETQ. The CDR3 spans 15 residues. The CDR3 spells CASSLGGTSGNEQFF. CDR3 DNA sequence: TGCGCCAGCAGCTTGGGAGGGACTAGCGGGAATGAGCAGTTCTTC.

This clonotype showed up just a few times. The gene calls are TRBV14 and TRBJ2-7, with D possibly matching TRBD1 (5 bases). The CDR3 is made up of 13 amino acids. The germline V and J ends were trimmed by 4 bases and 4 bases, with 11 bases remaining between them. CDR1 SGHDN and CDR2 FVKESK come from the germline V gene. The DNA of the CDR3 is TGTGCCAGCAGCCCTATTGGACAATACGAGCAGTACTTC. It encodes CASSPIGQYEQYF. Together with reference TRBV14 and TRBJ2-7, the CDR3 gives the full variable domain: EAGVTQFPSHSVIEKGQTVTLRCDPISGHDNLYWYRRVMGKEIKFLLHFVKESKQDESGMPNNRFLAERTGGTYSTLKVQPAELEDSGVYFCASSPIGQYEQYFGPGTRLTVT.

This clonotype was picked up a small number of times. The chain joins TRBV7-2 to TRBJ2-5, with D possibly being TRBD2 (6 bases). V lost 3 bases and J lost 1, with 12 bases in between. Germline CDR1 reads SGHTA; CDR2 reads FQGNSA. CDR3 size: 15 residues. The CDR3 bases are TGTGCCAGCAGCTTCGCGGGGCTAATCCAAGAGACCCAGTACTTC. It specifies CASSFAGLIQETQYF.

The chain joins TRBV2 to TRBJ2-3; 10 positions match TRBD1. J gave up 5 bases and V 8 bases, and 7 bases lay outside the gene matches. Germline loops: CDR1 SNHLY, CDR2 FYNNEI. This CDR3 has 14 residues. Here the CDR3 DNA reads TGTGCCAGCCACCGGGACAGGGGAGAAGATACGCAGTATTTT. Its protein product is CASHRDRGEDTQYF.

This chain connects TRBV7-9 to TRBJ2-1, with TRBD2 as a possible D gene (6 bases). CDR3 length equals 16 residues. V gave up 3 bases and J gave up 6 bases, with 18 bases separating them. Germline CDR1 SEHNR, CDR2 FQNEAQ (reference sequence). CDR3: CASSLRGRSSANEQFF. CDR3 bases: TGTGCCAGCAGCTTGCGGGGACGGAGTTCCGCCAATGAGCAGTTCTTC.

This clonotype occurred a few times. This chain connects TRBV27 to TRBJ1-4; TRBD1 aligns across 7 bases. The J segment lost 3 bases and the V segment lost 2 bases, leaving 3 bases of the junction unmatched. The CDR3 extends over 15 amino acids. Germline CDR1 MNHEY, CDR2 SMNVEV (reference sequence). CDR3 residues: CASSLRGQSNEKLFF. The CDR3 bases are TGTGCCAGCAGTTTACGGGGACAGTCTAATGAAAAACTGTTTTTT.

The V and J genes are TRBV28 and TRBJ2-5; 7 positions agree with TRBD1. This CDR3 comprises 17 residues. Per the germline V gene, CDR1 is MDHEN and CDR2 is SYDVKM. V lost 3 bases and J lost 10; bases outside the gene matches: 20. This CDR3 reads CASSFYRGRAGLSNQYF. In nucleotides, the CDR3 is TGTGCCAGCAGTTTCTACAGGGGCCGGGCGGGCCTGAGTAACCAGTACTTC.

V gene TRBV4-1 combines with J gene TRBJ2-2, with D perhaps matching TRBD2 (5 bases). CDR1 and CDR2 from the germline V gene are MGHRA and YSYEKL. The CDR3 loop spans 16 amino acids. V lost 3 bases and J lost 6, with 17 bases in between. CDR3 residues: CASSHTAIDYAGELFF. The CDR3 DNA reads TGCGCCAGCAGCCACACCGCGATAGACTATGCCGGGGAGCTGTTTTTT.

V and J are TRBV5-1 and TRBJ2-1; D unresolved. Between the trimmed V and J ends, which lost 4 bases and 8 bases, there was a span of 16 bases. The CDR3 runs 14 residues. Germline CDR1 and CDR2: SGHRS and YFSETQ. CDR3 nucleotides: TGCGCCAGCAGCCCCCAGGCGAGGTTCGATGAGCAGTTCTTC. Protein product: CASSPQARFDEQFF.

This clonotype was found a few times. The chain links TRBV12-3 or TRBV12-4 to TRBJ2-5; 15 nucleotides agree with TRBD2. This CDR3 has 17 residues. Unmatched junction bases numbered 5, after V lost 6 bases and J lost 0 bases. The CDR3, as DNA: TGTGCCAGCAGGGGCGGGACTAGCGGGGGGTACCAAGAGACCCAGTACTTC. Encoded protein: CASRGGTSGGYQETQYF.

This chain uses TRBV12-3 or TRBV12-4 with TRBJ2-7; tentatively, D is TRBD2 (5 bases). The CDR3 sequence is 15 residues long. Trimming pared 6 bases from V and 6 bases from J, leaving 21 bases between. CDR3 region: CASSLTLLSGPEQYF. The CDR3 coding sequence is TGTGCCAGCAGCCTTACCCTCCTAAGCGGTCCCGAGCAGTACTTC.

The CDR3 spells CAISEASGPYEQYF. The CDR3 nucleotides read TGTGCCATCAGTGAGGCCTCTGGACCTTACGAGCAGTACTTC. The chain uses TRBV10-3 and TRBJ2-7; the D is unclear. V was shortened by 2 bases and J by 4 bases, with 12 bases between the two germline ends. CDR3 length: 14 amino acids. Germline CDR1 reads ENHRY; CDR2 reads SYGVKD.

This chain uses TRBV5-1 with TRBJ2-4, with a possible D match to TRBD1 (5 bases). CDR3 length: 14 residues. V was trimmed by 2 bases and J by 6 bases, leaving 12 bases between them. CDR1 SGHRS and CDR2 YFSETQ come from the germline V gene. The chain's CDR3 is CASSLGADGNIQYF. The DNA of the CDR3 is TGCGCCAGCAGCTTAGGGGCTGACGGAAACATTCAGTACTTC.

This clonotype was observed a handful of times. CDR3 bases: TGTGCCAGCAGTTACGTGTATCGCACAGATACGCAGTATTTT. Translating gives CASSYVYRTDTQYF. The chain has TRBV6-5 and TRBJ2-3; D not resolved. The V gene lost 2 bases and the J gene lost 1 base, with 7 bases spanning the gap. Germline values: CDR1 MNHEY, CDR2 SVGAGI. The CDR3 sequence is 14 residues long.

This clonotype was seen ten or more times. This chain uses TRBV7-9 with TRBJ2-5; a weak D match, TRBD1 (6 bases). Germline assignment: CDR1 SEHNR and CDR2 FQNEAQ (reference sequence). The CDR3 extends over 15 amino acids. Trimming removed 6 bases from V and 3 bases from J, with 17 bases in between. CDR3 loop: CASRQGVRGKETQYF. CDR3 DNA sequence: TGTGCCAGCAGGCAAGGCGTCAGGGGAAAAGAGACCCAGTACTTC.

In its sample, this clonotype was seen a few times. The chain combines TRBV5-5 with TRBJ1-1; 8 bases agree with TRBD1. The V and J ends lost 2 bases and 5 bases, in that order; junction bases with no gene match: 11. Germline V gene lookup returns CDR1 SGHKS and CDR2 YYEKEE (reference sequence). The CDR3 runs to 16 residues. The DNA of the CDR3 is TGTGCCAGCAGCTTTAAAGCTGGACAGGGAGGGACTGAAGCTTTCTTT. This sequence encodes CASSFKAGQGGTEAFF.

The chain uses TRBV4-1 and TRBJ2-4; D is ambiguous. The germline gives CDR1 MGHRA, CDR2 YSYEKL. Trimming removed 0 bases from V and 0 bases from J, with 15 bases in between. The length of the CDR3 is 18 residues. CDR3 nucleotide sequence: TGCGCCAGCAGCCAAGAAAGGTTGGCAGCTCTAGCCAAAAACATTCAGTACTTC. Its translation: CASSQERLAALAKNIQYF.

In its sample, this clonotype was seen many times. The chain's CDR3 is CAIRPDSYNEQFF. The CDR3 DNA is TGTGCCATCAGACCGGACTCGTACAATGAGCAGTTCTTC. This chain links TRBV10-3 with TRBJ2-1, with D possibly matching TRBD2 (5 bases). V was cut by 6 bases and J by 4 bases, with 10 bases left in between. The CDR3 sequence is 13 residues long. Germline-derived CDR1 and CDR2 are ENHRY and SYGVKD.

The chain has TRBV11-3 and TRBJ2-3; perhaps TRBD2 as D (6 bases). The V and J ends lost 6 bases and 0 bases respectively, with 13 bases between them. The CDR3 spans 15 residues. CDR1 and CDR2 (germline): SGHNT, YENEEA. The CDR3 coding sequence is TGTGCCAGCAGTCACCGGGAGATGAGCACAGATACGCAGTATTTT. It yields the protein CASSHREMSTDTQYF.